This T cell receptor (beta chain) was sequenced for a study of cytomegalovirus exposure and HLA in healthy donors. Study-wide context: The use of the same platform for the roughly 130 validation repertoires and the 550 to 850 first-cohort repertoires was reported by a later analysis.

As for this clone: Its antigen remains unidentified.

TCRdb's table, derived via immunoSEQ multiplex PCR, lists solely in-frame clones and lacks some. The sample holds about 190,000 clones; more than 75% are singletons and the top ten take over 5.5%. Germline CDR1 reads SGHNT; CDR2 reads YYREEE (reference sequence). This CDR3 spans 15 amino acids. Germline trimming cut 4 bases from V and 4 bases from J; bases unmatched to any gene: 11. Findings of the study overall: TCR beta chains numbering approximately 150 were designated cytomegalovirus-associated. Despite most TCR sequences being rare, some public TCRs occurred in many donors.

Sequenced sample: PBMCs. The chain links TRBV5-4 to TRBJ2-7; TRBD1 aligns across 7 bases. The origin of this receptor is a man aged 18 to 29 in good health and CMV-seropositive. The CDR3: CASSRDPRGQYEQYF. The CDR3 region has the DNA TGTGCCAGCAGCCGGGACCCGAGGGGGCAATACGAGCAGTACTTC.